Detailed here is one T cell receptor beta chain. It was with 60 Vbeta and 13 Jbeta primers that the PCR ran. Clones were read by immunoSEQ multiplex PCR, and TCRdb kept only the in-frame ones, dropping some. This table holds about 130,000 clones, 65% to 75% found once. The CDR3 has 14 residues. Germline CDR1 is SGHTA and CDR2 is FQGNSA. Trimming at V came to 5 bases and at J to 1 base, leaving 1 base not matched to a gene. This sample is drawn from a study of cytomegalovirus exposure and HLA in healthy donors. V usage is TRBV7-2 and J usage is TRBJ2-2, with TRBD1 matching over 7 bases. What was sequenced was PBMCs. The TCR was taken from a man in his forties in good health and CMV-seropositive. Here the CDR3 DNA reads TGTGCCAGCAGCCGGGACAGGAACACCGGGGAGCTGTTTTTT. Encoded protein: CASSRDRNTGELFF.